This T cell receptor beta chain is from a study of beta chain features in type 1 diabetes. Expressed TCRB transcripts were sequenced because the isolated RNA had all been reverse transcribed beforehand. Sequencing was performed with immunoSEQ multiplex PCR; in TCRdb, only in-frame clones are kept and a portion is missing. Of about 650,000 clones in the sample, around 11% were seen once. Sorting based on CD45RO/CCR7/CD25/CD127/CD95/CD27 separated CD4+ naive, central memory, regulatory and stem cell-like memory cells. Purity exceeded 98% in all sorted populations. In regard to this clone: Its antigen is not identified.

This CDR3 comprises 15 residues. Germline lookup yields CDR1 SEHNR and CDR2 FQNEAQ (reference sequence). V was shortened by 1 base and J by 2 bases, with 10 bases between the two germline ends. Overall study results and limits: TCRB CDR3s were moderately but significantly shorter in Type 1 diabetes patients in all four CD4+ subsets. A pattern of fewer insertions and more deletions at VDJ junctions was seen in type 1 diabetes patients.

Sequences were obtained from naive CD4+ T cells from blood. The source of this sequence is a young man with type 1 diabetes. This rearrangement joins TRBV7-9 to TRBJ2-3; D uncertain. The CDR3 DNA is TGTGCCAGCAGCTTAGTTCAGTTAACCACAGATACGCAGTATTTT. Encoded protein: CASSLVQLTTDTQYF.